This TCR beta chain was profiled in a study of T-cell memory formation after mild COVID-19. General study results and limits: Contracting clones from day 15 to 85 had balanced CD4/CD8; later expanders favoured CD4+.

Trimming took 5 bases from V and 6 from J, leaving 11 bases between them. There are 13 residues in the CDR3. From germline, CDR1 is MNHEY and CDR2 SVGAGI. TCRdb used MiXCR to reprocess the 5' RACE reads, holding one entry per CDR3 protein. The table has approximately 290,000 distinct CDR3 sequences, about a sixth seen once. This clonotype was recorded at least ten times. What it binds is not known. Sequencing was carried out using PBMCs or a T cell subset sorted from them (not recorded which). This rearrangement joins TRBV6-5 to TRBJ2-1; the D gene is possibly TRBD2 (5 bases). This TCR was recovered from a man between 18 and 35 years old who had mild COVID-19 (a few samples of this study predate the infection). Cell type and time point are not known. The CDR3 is CASSTRTSNEQFF. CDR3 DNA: TGTGCCAGCAGTACGAGGACTTCCAATGAGCAGTTCTTC.